This is a list of T cell receptor beta chains from one sample in a study of cytomegalovirus exposure and HLA in healthy donors. Assay used: immunoSEQ multiplex PCR; TCRdb lists only in-frame clones, some missing. The data show 120,000 or so clones, 81% seen once. What was sequenced was PBMCs. All receptors derive from a man in his forties or fifties in good health and CMV-seronegative. The CDR3 runs from the conserved cysteine through the conserved F or W. A D gene is named only where the DNA matches it firmly. Clone size is given for some rows only: seen once, a few or many times, or a class if the clone is expanded.

clone_size,j_call,d_call,v_call,cdr3_nt,cdr3_aa
.,TRBJ2-6,.,TRBV13,TGTGCCAGCAGCTTAGAGGGTACTGGGGCCAACGGCCTGACTTTC,CASSLEGTGANGLTF
.,TRBJ2-1,.,TRBV6-5,TGTGCCAGCAGGGCCCTTTACAATGAGCAGTTCTTC,CASRALYNEQFF
once,TRBJ1-4,TRBD1,TRBV5-4,TGTGCCAGCAGCTTGGCAGGGGGCTTGGGAACTAATGAAAAACTGTTTTTT,CASSLAGGLGTNEKLFF
.,TRBJ2-7,TRBD2,TRBV5-1,TGCGCCAGCAGCCCCAGACTAGCGGGGGGCTACGAGCAGTACTTC,CASSPRLAGGYEQYF
.,TRBJ2-7,TRBD1,TRBV15,TGTGCCACCAGCAGAGATCAGGGGGCCCGTCTCGGCGAGCAGTACTTC,CATSRDQGARLGEQYF
.,TRBJ1-1,TRBD1,TRBV5-4,TGTGCCAGCAGGGCACAGGGGGCGGAAACTGAAGCTTTCTTT,CASRAQGAETEAFF
.,TRBJ2-5,TRBD2,TRBV7-8,TGTGCCAGCAGCTCCACGAGAGCGGGGAGAGAGACCCAGTACTTC,CASSSTRAGRETQYF
.,TRBJ1-2,TRBD1,TRBV14,TGTGCCAGCAGCCCGGACAGGGGTTATCATGGCTACACCTTC,CASSPDRGYHGYTF
.,TRBJ1-4,TRBD1,TRBV5-6,TGTGCCAGCAGCGTTCCCGGGACAGGGCAGGGTGAAAAACTGTTTTTT,CASSVPGTGQGEKLFF
.,TRBJ2-1,TRBD2,TRBV10-2,TGCGCCAGCAGGCTAGCGGGGGGCGGTATTAATGAGCAGTTCTTC,CASRLAGGGINEQFF
.,TRBJ2-1,.,TRBV29-1,TGCAGCGTTGAAGACCCTAGAGGAAATCAGCAGTTCTTC,CSVEDPRGNQQFF
.,TRBJ2-7,.,TRBV18,TGTGCCAGCTCACGCTCTTTGGCGGACGAGCAGTACTTC,CASSRSLADEQYF
.,TRBJ1-2,TRBD1,TRBV5-1,TGCGCCAGCAGCCAGATGACAGGGAGTCACTATGGCTACACCTTC,CASSQMTGSHYGYTF
.,TRBJ1-1,.,TRBV5-3,TGTGCCAGAGGCCCGAAGGGGGAAGCTTTCTTT,CARGPKGEAFF
.,TRBJ2-7,TRBD2,TRBV5-1,TGCGCCAGCAGCTTGTCCGACTCTAGCGGTTCCTACGAGCAGTACTTC,CASSLSDSSGSYEQYF
.,TRBJ1-5,TRBD1,TRBV6-5,TGTGCCAGCAGCACAGGGGGCAATCAGCCCCAGCATTTT,CASSTGGNQPQHF
.,TRBJ1-4,.,TRBV30,TGTGCCTGGAGTGCCAGACAGCATGGCGCTGAAAAACTGTTTTTT,CAWSARQHGAEKLFF
.,TRBJ2-5,.,TRBV30,TGTGCCTGGAGCCCGGGGGAGACCCAGTACTTC,CAWSPGETQYF
.,TRBJ1-2,.,TRBV7-2,TGTGCCAGCACCAAGGGACTGAACTATGGCTACACCTTC,CASTKGLNYGYTF
.,TRBJ2-7,.,TRBV28,TGTGCCAGCAGTTACCCGGGACAACCTAGAGAGCAGTACTTC,CASSYPGQPREQYF
.,TRBJ2-7,TRBD1,TRBV28,TGTGCCAGCAGCTCTACAGGGGGCGTCCCCTACGAGCAGTACTTC,CASSSTGGVPYEQYF
.,TRBJ1-5,TRBD1,TRBV27,TGTGCCAGCAGTTTAGGGACAGGGAGGAATCAGCCCCAGCATTTT,CASSLGTGRNQPQHF
.,TRBJ1-2,.,TRBV19,TGTGCCAGTAGTATAGATATCCGGCAGGGCGGCTACACCTTC,CASSIDIRQGGYTF
.,TRBJ1-5,TRBD1,TRBV7-2,TGTGCCAGCAGCTTCGGGACAGGAAGGGGCCAGCAGCCCCAGCATTTT,CASSFGTGRGQQPQHF
.,TRBJ2-2,TRBD2,TRBV7-2,TGTGCCAGCAGCTTTCCTAGGACTAGCGGGAGGAGCTACACCGGGGAGCTGTTTTTT,CASSFPRTSGRSYTGELFF
.,TRBJ2-4,TRBD1,TRBV19,TGTGCCAGTAGTATGGGACAGGGAAACCTAATTCTAGCCAAAAACATTCAGTACTTC,CASSMGQGNLILAKNIQYF
.,TRBJ1-6,TRBD1,TRBV5-4,TGTGCCAGCAGCTTCGCGCAGGGGGCTGGGAATAATTCACCCCTCCACTTT,CASSFAQGAGNNSPLHF
.,TRBJ2-7,.,TRBV28,TGTGCCAGCAGTTTAACGGTCGAGCAGTACTTC,CASSLTVEQYF
few,TRBJ1-1,.,TRBV30,TGTGCCTGGAGCGCCAGGGGTGAGGGATTTAACACTGAAGCTTTCTTT,CAWSARGEGFNTEAFF
.,TRBJ1-1,.,TRBV5-1,TGCGCCAGCAGCGGGGGGGGAAGGCTGAACACTGAAGCTTTCTTT,CASSGGGRLNTEAFF
.,TRBJ2-5,.,TRBV27,TGTGCCAGCACCAAAGTGGGGGGACAAGAGACCCAGTACTTC,CASTKVGGQETQYF
.,TRBJ2-7,.,TRBV19,TGTGCCAGTAGTATTCTTGGTGGGCAGTCCTACGAGCAGTACTTC,CASSILGGQSYEQYF
.,TRBJ2-5,.,TRBV7-9,TGTGCCAGCACCACCAAGGGGGGGTTCAGCCAAGAGACCCAGTACTTC,CASTTKGGFSQETQYF
.,TRBJ1-1,.,TRBV7-3,TGTGCCAGCAGCTTAAGTGCGGGCATGAACACTGAAGCTTTCTTT,CASSLSAGMNTEAFF
.,TRBJ1-2,TRBD1,TRBV6-1,TGTGCCAGCAGGGAACAACAGGGGGCGTATGGCTACACCTTC,CASREQQGAYGYTF
.,TRBJ1-4,TRBD1,TRBV30,TGTGCCTGGAGTACCGCGACAGGGGGCACTGAAAAACTGTTTTTT,CAWSTATGGTEKLFF
.,TRBJ2-7,.,TRBV28,TGTGCCAGCAGTTTTCGCGGGGCCTTTCGGCAGTACTTC,CASSFRGAFRQYF
few,TRBJ1-3,.,TRBV4-3,TGCGCCAGCAGCCCGGGGGACTCTGGAAACACCATATATTTT,CASSPGDSGNTIYF
.,TRBJ2-1,TRBD1,TRBV5-4,TGTGCCAGCAGCTTAAGGACAGGGGTATACAATGAGCAGTTCTTC,CASSLRTGVYNEQFF
few,TRBJ2-7,TRBD1,TRBV5-4,TGTGCCAGCAGCTTGGGGACAGGGTTCTCCGAGCAGTACTTC,CASSLGTGFSEQYF
.,TRBJ2-1,TRBD1,TRBV30,TGTGCCTGGAGTGCCGGACAGGGGGCAAGAAGTGAGCAGTTCTTC,CAWSAGQGARSEQFF
.,TRBJ1-2,.,TRBV7-8,TGTGCCAGCAGCTTAAACAGTGGCTATGGCTACACCTTC,CASSLNSGYGYTF
.,TRBJ2-1,.,TRBV7-3,TGTGCCAGCAGCCTGGGCCCTACTGGAAATGAGCAGTTCTTC,CASSLGPTGNEQFF
.,TRBJ1-3,TRBD1,TRBV11-2,TGTGCCAGCACAGGGGGGTGGTCTGGAAACACCATATATTTT,CASTGGWSGNTIYF
few,TRBJ2-4,.,TRBV4-3,TGCGCCAGCAGCCAAGTATCGGAAGGTTACGCTCTCCCCGCCAAAAACAGTCAGTACTTC,CASSQVSEGYALPAKNSQYF
.,TRBJ1-6,.,TRBV30,TGTGCCTGGAGTGTACCGGTCTATAATTCACCCCTCCACTTT,CAWSVPVYNSPLHF
.,TRBJ1-2,TRBD1,TRBV5-4,TGTGCCAGCAGCTTGACAGGGGAAGGTGGCTACACCTTC,CASSLTGEGGYTF
.,TRBJ2-7,TRBD1,TRBV6-5,TGTGCCAGCAGTTACCAGGGGACAGGGGTCTACGAGCAGTACTTC,CASSYQGTGVYEQYF
.,TRBJ2-5,.,TRBV27,TGTGCCAGCACCCACTGGGCCGGGGTTGGGGAGACCCAGTACTTC,CASTHWAGVGETQYF
.,TRBJ2-7,.,TRBV9,TGTGCCAGCAGCCCGAACCCGGGACAAGCGTCCTACGAGCAGTACTTC,CASSPNPGQASYEQYF
.,TRBJ2-2,.,TRBV19,TGTGCCAGTAGTGCCCCGGGTGGAAGCACCGGGGAGCTGTTTTTT,CASSAPGGSTGELFF
once,TRBJ2-2,.,TRBV9,TGTGCCAGCAGCGAGGGGGGGGCGAACACCGGGGAGCTGTTTTTT,CASSEGGANTGELFF
.,TRBJ2-7,TRBD1,TRBV7-9,TGTGCCAGCAGCTTAGCCTCCGACAGGGGACTCTACGAGCAGTACTTC,CASSLASDRGLYEQYF
.,TRBJ2-3,TRBD1,TRBV19,TGTGCCAGTAGTTCGGGGACAGGGTTTTTTGATACGCAGTATTTT,CASSSGTGFFDTQYF
.,TRBJ2-7,TRBD2,TRBV7-2,TGTGCCAGCAGCGCTCCGGGACTAGCGGTAGGGGAGCAGTACTTC,CASSAPGLAVGEQYF